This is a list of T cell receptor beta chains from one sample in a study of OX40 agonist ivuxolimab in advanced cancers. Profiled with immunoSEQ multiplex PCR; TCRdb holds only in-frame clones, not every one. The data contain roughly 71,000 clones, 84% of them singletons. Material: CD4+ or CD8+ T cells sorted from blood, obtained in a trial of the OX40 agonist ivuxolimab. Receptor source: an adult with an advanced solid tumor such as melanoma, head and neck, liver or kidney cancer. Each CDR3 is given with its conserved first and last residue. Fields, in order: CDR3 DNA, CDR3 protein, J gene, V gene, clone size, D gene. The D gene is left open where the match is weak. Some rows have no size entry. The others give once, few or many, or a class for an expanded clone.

CDR3nt: TGTGCCAGCAGCCCGACAGGGTACACTGAAGCTTTCTTT
CDR3aa: CASSPTGYTEAFF
j_gene: TRBJ1-1
v_gene: TRBV7-6
abundance: NA
d_gene: TRBD1

CDR3nt: TGTGCCAGCTCACCACCCGACAGGGTCGCCCATGATTCACCCCTCCACTTT
CDR3aa: CASSPPDRVAHDSPLHF
j_gene: TRBJ1-6
v_gene: TRBV18
abundance: NA
d_gene: TRBD1

CDR3nt: TGTGCCAGCCGTACTAGACAGGGCACCTACGAGCAGTACTTC
CDR3aa: CASRTRQGTYEQYF
j_gene: TRBJ2-7
v_gene: TRBV6-5
abundance: NA
d_gene: TRBD1

CDR3nt: TGTGCCTGGGAGGGTCGGGTTAATTCACCCCTCCACTTT
CDR3aa: CAWEGRVNSPLHF
j_gene: TRBJ1-6
v_gene: TRBV30
abundance: NA
d_gene: NA

CDR3nt: TGTGCCAGCAGCTCGTTACTAGCGGACGTGCAGTTCTTC
CDR3aa: CASSSLLADVQFF
j_gene: TRBJ2-1
v_gene: TRBV5-4
abundance: once
d_gene: TRBD2

CDR3nt: TGTGCCAGCAGTGAACCAGGAAAACTAAACACTGAAGCTTTCTTT
CDR3aa: CASSEPGKLNTEAFF
j_gene: TRBJ1-1
v_gene: TRBV25-1
abundance: NA
d_gene: NA

CDR3nt: TGTGCCAGCAGCTCAAACTACGAGCAGTACTTC
CDR3aa: CASSSNYEQYF
j_gene: TRBJ2-7
v_gene: TRBV7-9
abundance: NA
d_gene: NA

CDR3nt: TGTGCCAGCAGCGCTAGGGGGCCAAGCTATGGCTACACCTTC
CDR3aa: CASSARGPSYGYTF
j_gene: TRBJ1-2
v_gene: TRBV11-2
abundance: NA
d_gene: TRBD1

CDR3nt: TGTGCCAGCAGCGTAGGGGTAGCGGGGGGTTACGAGCAGTACTTC
CDR3aa: CASSVGVAGGYEQYF
j_gene: TRBJ2-7
v_gene: TRBV9
abundance: NA
d_gene: TRBD2

CDR3nt: TGTGCCAGCAGCCCCACAGGGGACCAAGAGACCCAGTACTTC
CDR3aa: CASSPTGDQETQYF
j_gene: TRBJ2-5
v_gene: TRBV5-6
abundance: NA
d_gene: TRBD1

CDR3nt: TGTGCCAGCAGCGTAGGGAGCTCTGGAAACACCATATATTTT
CDR3aa: CASSVGSSGNTIYF
j_gene: TRBJ1-3
v_gene: TRBV9
abundance: few
d_gene: NA

CDR3nt: TGTGCCAGTAGTACAACAGGGGACACTGAAGCTTTCTTT
CDR3aa: CASSTTGDTEAFF
j_gene: TRBJ1-1
v_gene: TRBV19
abundance: NA
d_gene: TRBD1

CDR3nt: TGTGCCAGCAACAGCCGGGGACTTCTCTACGAGCAGTACTTC
CDR3aa: CASNSRGLLYEQYF
j_gene: TRBJ2-7
v_gene: TRBV2
abundance: few
d_gene: NA

CDR3nt: TGTGCCAGCAGTCCAATGGCCCCCCAAGAGACCCAGTACTTC
CDR3aa: CASSPMAPQETQYF
j_gene: TRBJ2-5
v_gene: TRBV6-5
abundance: NA
d_gene: NA

CDR3nt: TGCGCCAGCAGCCAAGATGGTCGCGGGGGGGGCACAGATACGCAGTATTTT
CDR3aa: CASSQDGRGGGTDTQYF
j_gene: TRBJ2-3
v_gene: TRBV4-3
abundance: NA
d_gene: TRBD2

CDR3nt: TGTGCCAGCAGCTTAGCGCTAGGGGGCGGCGGCAATCAGCCCCAGCATTTT
CDR3aa: CASSLALGGGGNQPQHF
j_gene: TRBJ1-5
v_gene: TRBV7-2
abundance: NA
d_gene: TRBD1

CDR3nt: TGTGCCAGCAGCGTAGCGGGCTCTGGGGCCAACGTCCTGACTTTC
CDR3aa: CASSVAGSGANVLTF
j_gene: TRBJ2-6
v_gene: TRBV9
abundance: NA
d_gene: NA

CDR3nt: TGTGCCAGCAGCTTGACAGGCGGAAACACCGGGGAGCTGTTTTTT
CDR3aa: CASSLTGGNTGELFF
j_gene: TRBJ2-2
v_gene: TRBV7-2
abundance: NA
d_gene: NA

CDR3nt: TGTGCCAGCAGCTTGGCAGGGGGCTTCTACGAGCAGTACTTC
CDR3aa: CASSLAGGFYEQYF
j_gene: TRBJ2-7
v_gene: TRBV5-5
abundance: NA
d_gene: TRBD1

CDR3nt: TGTGCCAGCAGCCCCCAGGGTGGGGGTCGAAGTGGCTACACCTTC
CDR3aa: CASSPQGGGRSGYTF
j_gene: TRBJ1-2
v_gene: TRBV7-2
abundance: NA
d_gene: NA

CDR3nt: TGTGCCAGCAGCATAAACAGGGGCACCGGGGAGCTGTTTTTT
CDR3aa: CASSINRGTGELFF
j_gene: TRBJ2-2
v_gene: TRBV7-3
abundance: NA
d_gene: TRBD1

CDR3nt: TGTGCCAGCAGTTTCGCGGTGAGGAGGGTGGACTACGAGCAGTACTTC
CDR3aa: CASSFAVRRVDYEQYF
j_gene: TRBJ2-7
v_gene: TRBV28
abundance: few
d_gene: NA

CDR3nt: TGTGCCAGCAGCCCCGCTCCCGCAACTAATGAAAAACTGTTTTTT
CDR3aa: CASSPAPATNEKLFF
j_gene: TRBJ1-4
v_gene: TRBV7-6
abundance: NA
d_gene: NA

CDR3nt: TGTGCCAGCAGCTTAGATCGGGGTCCCGGAGAGACCCAGTACTTC
CDR3aa: CASSLDRGPGETQYF
j_gene: TRBJ2-5
v_gene: TRBV11-2
abundance: NA
d_gene: NA

CDR3nt: TGTGCCAGCAGCCAAGAAGAGACCCAGTACTTC
CDR3aa: CASSQEETQYF
j_gene: TRBJ2-5
v_gene: TRBV6-1
abundance: NA
d_gene: NA

CDR3nt: TGTGCCAGCAGCTTAGGAAGGGGGGACGAAGCTTTCTTT
CDR3aa: CASSLGRGDEAFF
j_gene: TRBJ1-1
v_gene: TRBV11-3
abundance: NA
d_gene: NA

CDR3nt: TGTGCCATCAGTGGTGCGGGGCTTGAGAATTCACCCCTCCACTTT
CDR3aa: CAISGAGLENSPLHF
j_gene: TRBJ1-6
v_gene: TRBV10-3
abundance: NA
d_gene: NA

CDR3nt: TGTGCCAGCTCACCAGGAGCGGGACACACCGGGGAGCTGTTTTTT
CDR3aa: CASSPGAGHTGELFF
j_gene: TRBJ2-2
v_gene: TRBV18
abundance: few
d_gene: TRBD2

CDR3nt: TGCGCCAGCAGCCCTCGCAGGACAGGGGGTACCCTAAGCTACGAGCAGTACTTC
CDR3aa: CASSPRRTGGTLSYEQYF
j_gene: TRBJ2-7
v_gene: TRBV5-1
abundance: NA
d_gene: TRBD1

CDR3nt: TGTGCCAGCTTCACCACCGCGCAAGAGACCCAGTACTTC
CDR3aa: CASFTTAQETQYF
j_gene: TRBJ2-5
v_gene: TRBV18
abundance: NA
d_gene: NA

CDR3nt: TGTGCCAGCAGCGGACGGACAGGGTATGGCTACACCTTC
CDR3aa: CASSGRTGYGYTF
j_gene: TRBJ1-2
v_gene: TRBV7-2
abundance: NA
d_gene: TRBD1

CDR3nt: TGCGCCAGCAGCACGGACATTGGAGACACTGAAGCTTTCTTT
CDR3aa: CASSTDIGDTEAFF
j_gene: TRBJ1-1
v_gene: TRBV5-1
abundance: NA
d_gene: NA

CDR3nt: TGTGCCAGCTTCAATCAGCCCCAGCATTTT
CDR3aa: CASFNQPQHF
j_gene: TRBJ1-5
v_gene: TRBV19
abundance: NA
d_gene: NA

CDR3nt: TGTGCCAGCAGCCCCGGACGTGGGAACATTCAGTACTTC
CDR3aa: CASSPGRGNIQYF
j_gene: TRBJ2-4
v_gene: TRBV6-5
abundance: NA
d_gene: NA

CDR3nt: TGTGCCAGCAGCTCAGCCAGATCCTACGAGCAGTACTTC
CDR3aa: CASSSARSYEQYF
j_gene: TRBJ2-7
v_gene: TRBV7-2
abundance: NA
d_gene: NA

CDR3nt: TGTGCCTGGAGTACAGGGAAACAAGAGACCCAGTACTTC
CDR3aa: CAWSTGKQETQYF
j_gene: TRBJ2-5
v_gene: TRBV30
abundance: NA
d_gene: NA

CDR3nt: TGTGCAAGTCGCTTAGATTGCTCGGCTAGCGGGAGTAAGAGGTACGAGCAGTACTTC
CDR3aa: CASRLDCSASGSKRYEQYF
j_gene: TRBJ2-7
v_gene: TRBV12-2
abundance: once
d_gene: NA

CDR3nt: TGTGCCAGCAGTAGATGGCACGGGGGGGAGACCCAGTACTTC
CDR3aa: CASSRWHGGETQYF
j_gene: TRBJ2-5
v_gene: TRBV6-1
abundance: NA
d_gene: TRBD2

CDR3nt: TGCAGCGTTGATCCTGCAGGGACCCAAGAGACCCAGTACTTC
CDR3aa: CSVDPAGTQETQYF
j_gene: TRBJ2-5
v_gene: TRBV29-1
abundance: NA
d_gene: NA

CDR3nt: TGTGCCAGCAGCTACCCCGCGGGAGATCTGACTAGCACAGATACGCAGTATTTT
CDR3aa: CASSYPAGDLTSTDTQYF
j_gene: TRBJ2-3
v_gene: TRBV5-6
abundance: NA
d_gene: TRBD2

CDR3nt: TGTGCCAGCAGCCGCGGATGGCAGGGCTACAATGAGCAGTTCTTC
CDR3aa: CASSRGWQGYNEQFF
j_gene: TRBJ2-1
v_gene: TRBV7-8
abundance: NA
d_gene: NA

CDR3nt: TGTGCCAGCAGCCCCAGAGGGGATAGCTCCTACAATGAGCAGTTCTTC
CDR3aa: CASSPRGDSSYNEQFF
j_gene: TRBJ2-1
v_gene: TRBV11-2
abundance: once
d_gene: NA

CDR3nt: TGTGCCAGTAGTACATCGCAGGGTTCCGACTATGGCTACACCTTC
CDR3aa: CASSTSQGSDYGYTF
j_gene: TRBJ1-2
v_gene: TRBV19
abundance: NA
d_gene: NA

CDR3nt: TGCAGCGTTCGGCTGAACACTGAAGCTTTCTTT
CDR3aa: CSVRLNTEAFF
j_gene: TRBJ1-1
v_gene: TRBV29-1
abundance: once
d_gene: NA